These 32 T cell receptor beta chains came from one sample sequenced in a study of T cells in Graves' hyperthyroidism and ophthalmopathy. From RNA transcripts, TCR beta CDR3 regions were amplified. The TCR CDR3 was amplified in a first-round RT-PCR using the HTBI primer set. TCRdb called the multiplex PCR reads again in MiXCR, with one record for every CDR3 protein. The sample shows fewer than 450,000 distinct CDR3 sequences, over 13% of them seen only once. Sequences were obtained from blood. These receptors originate from a man aged 50 to 59 with Graves' ophthalmopathy.

This clonotype was observed a handful of times. The V gene is TRBV6-2 or TRBV6-3, the J gene TRBJ1-1; the D is unclear. Germline loops: CDR1 MNHEY, CDR2 SVGEGT. Trimming removed 0 bases from V and 1 base from J, with 6 bases in between. This CDR3 region has 14 residues. The CDR3 is CASSYSDWNTEAFF. As DNA, the CDR3 is TGTGCCAGCAGTTACTCGGATTGGAACACTGAAGCTTTCTTT.

This clonotype showed up many times. The chain recombines TRBV12-3 or TRBV12-4 with TRBJ2-7, with 9 nucleotides matching TRBD2. The CDR3 is 14 amino acids. V lost 6 bases, J lost 3 bases, and 6 bases stayed unmatched. The CDR3 region is CASRGSGRLYEQYF. The CDR3, as DNA: TGTGCCAGCAGGGGAAGCGGGAGGCTCTACGAGCAGTACTTC.

In this sample, this clonotype turned up a few times. The genes are TRBV10-3 and TRBJ2-7; unclear D gene. V gave up 6 bases and J gave up 1 base, with 4 bases separating them. Germline V gene data show CDR1 as ENHRY and CDR2 as SYGVKD. The CDR3 totals 11 residues. DNA for the CDR3: TGTGCCATCAGGGGGTCCTACGAGCAGTACTTC. Protein: CAIRGSYEQYF.

This clonotype occurred many times. The rearrangement joins TRBV18 to TRBJ2-2; D is undetermined. Germline CDR1 reads KGHSH; CDR2 reads LQKENI. Trimming took off 6 bases at V and 4 bases at J, with 18 bases between the two ends. The CDR3 is made up of 16 amino acids. In DNA, the CDR3 is TGTGCCAGCTCGACTGACGGAGAGGTACTCACCGGGGAGCTGTTTTTT. It codes for CASSTDGEVLTGELFF.

CDR3 loop: CASSETGGQETQYF. CDR3 sequence (DNA): TGTGCCAGCTCCGAGACAGGGGGCCAAGAGACCCAGTACTTC. V usage is TRBV18 and J usage is TRBJ2-5; 9 nucleotides match TRBD1. The CDR3 loop spans 14 amino acids. Germline V gene lookup returns CDR1 KGHSH and CDR2 LQKENI. The trim removed 6 bases at V and 1 base at J, leaving 3 bases unmatched.

The table lists this clonotype with many counts. V is TRBV20-1 and J is TRBJ2-1; maybe TRBD2 (6 bases). CDR3 size: 16 residues. The germline CDR1 and CDR2 sequences are DFQATT and SNEGSKA (reference sequence). With 1 base removed from V and 1 base from J, the gap between germline ends came to 14 bases. CDR3 bases: TGCAGTGCTAGAGGCCTGGAGCGGGTTTCCTACAATGAGCAGTTCTTC. Translation gives CSARGLERVSYNEQFF.

This clonotype showed up just a few times. The germline gene is not matched at one end of the junction; a read error may be the cause. This chain connects TRBV28 to TRBJ1-1, with D possibly TRBD1 on 5 matching bases. Germline lookup yields CDR1 MDHEN and CDR2 SYDVKM. This CDR3 has 16 amino acids. CDR3 nucleotides: TGTGCCAGCAGTTTGTCGGGGCTCTTGGCGAACGCTGAAGCTTTCTTT. This translates into CASSLSGLLANAEAFF. The whole variable domain, filled in from reference TRBV28 and TRBJ1-1, reads DVKVTQSSRYLVKRTGEKVFLECVQDMDHENMFWYRQDPGLGLRLIYFSYDVKMKEKGDIPEGYSVSREKKERFSLILESASTNQTSMYLCASSLSGLLANAEAFFGQGTRLTVV.

The chain carries TRBV9 and TRBJ2-5; the D is unclear. The V end lost 0 bases, the J end lost 4 bases, and 4 bases lay between the germline ends. From germline, CDR1 is SGDLS and CDR2 YYNGEE. The CDR3 contains 12 residues. The CDR3 sequence is CASSVDAETQYF. In DNA form, the CDR3 reads TGTGCCAGCAGCGTAGATGCAGAGACCCAGTACTTC.

The chain has TRBV5-4 and TRBJ2-1, with D perhaps TRBD1 or TRBD2 (6 bases each). This CDR3 region has 14 residues. V was shortened by 1 base and J by 6 bases, with 11 bases between the two germline ends. Germline loops: CDR1 SGHNT, CDR2 YYREEE (reference sequence). CDR3 amino acids: CASSLPWGANEQFF. The DNA of the CDR3 is TGTGCCAGCAGCTTGCCGTGGGGGGCCAATGAGCAGTTCTTC.

This clonotype has at least ten counts. V gene TRBV6-1 combines with J gene TRBJ2-7; no definite D call. This CDR3 spans 14 amino acids. Trimming took 5 bases from V and 2 from J, leaving 13 bases between them. Per germline, CDR1 MNHNS and CDR2 SASEGT. The CDR3 region is CASSYSGVAYEQYF. CDR3 nucleotide sequence: TGTGCCAGCAGTTATTCCGGTGTGGCCTACGAGCAGTACTTC.

In this sample, this clonotype turned up many times. The chain joins TRBV13 to TRBJ2-5, with D hard to call. The CDR3 totals 16 residues. Trimming removed 4 bases at V and 0 bases at J, with 15 bases between. Germline V CDR1 and CDR2: PRHDT, FYEKMQ (reference sequence). DNA of the CDR3: TGTGCCAGCAGCTCCGCCTTATCCAGGAACCAAGAGACCCAGTACTTC. Translating gives CASSSALSRNQETQYF.

The table lists this clonotype with many counts. The rearrangement uses TRBV29-1 and TRBJ1-2; D is uncertain. Per the germline V gene, CDR1 is SQVTM and CDR2 is ANQGSEA. The CDR3 consists of 14 residues. Trimming stripped 6 bases from V and 2 bases from J, with 16 bases between. DNA of the CDR3: TGCAGCGTCGACGATCCTGGTGAGAACTATGGCTACACCTTC. Translating it yields CSVDDPGENYGYTF.

This clonotype was detected many times. The chain has TRBV24-1 and TRBJ2-1; 9 bases fit TRBD1. Per the germline V gene, CDR1 is KGHDR and CDR2 is SFDVKD. The CDR3 runs to 17 residues. V was clipped by 4 bases and J by 5 bases; unmatched bases: 11. The CDR3 region is CATSDLRSGTGNNEQFF. CDR3 bases: TGTGCCACCAGTGACTTGAGGTCCGGGACAGGGAACAATGAGCAGTTCTTC.

V gene TRBV19 combines with J gene TRBJ2-1; 8 bases are a match to TRBD1. V lost 4 bases and J lost 6; bases outside the gene matches: 5. The V gene's germline CDR1 is LNHDA and CDR2 SQIVND (reference sequence). The CDR3 runs to 14 residues. The CDR3, as DNA: TGTGCCAGTAGTAGCCAGGGGGCTAGCAATGAGCAGTTCTTC. Translating gives CASSSQGASNEQFF.

Only a few counts were recorded for this clonotype. The chain's CDR3 is CASRGWGQGVNEQYF. The CDR3 coding sequence is TGTGCCAGCCGCGGCTGGGGACAGGGAGTCAACGAGCAGTACTTC. This rearrangement joins TRBV28 to TRBJ2-7; 9 nucleotides align to TRBD1. Trimming at V came to 8 bases and at J to 5 bases, leaving 13 bases not matched to a gene. Germline V gene sequence: CDR1 MDHEN, CDR2 SYDVKM. The CDR3 is 15 amino acids.

This clonotype has ten or more counts. The chain combines TRBV3-1 with TRBJ2-1; no clear D gene. This CDR3 comprises 13 residues. CDR1 LGHDT and CDR2 YNNKEL come from the germline V gene (reference sequence). Between the trimmed V and J ends, which lost 2 bases and 9 bases, there was a span of 11 bases. CDR3: CASSQSRGSEQFF. CDR3 DNA: TGTGCCAGCAGCCAATCCCGAGGATCTGAGCAGTTCTTC.

This clonotype was detected ten times or more. The chain couples TRBV5-1 to TRBJ2-1; no reliable D call. Germline lookup yields CDR1 SGHRS and CDR2 YFSETQ. V dropped 0 bases and J dropped 0 bases, with 7 bases sitting between them. This CDR3 is 15 amino acids long. This CDR3 reads CASSLDNPSYNEQFF. In nucleotides, the CDR3 is TGCGCCAGCAGCTTGGACAATCCCTCCTACAATGAGCAGTTCTTC.

This clonotype was recorded at least ten times. The rearrangement uses TRBV5-1 and TRBJ2-7, with D possibly TRBD1 on 6 matching bases. CDR1 and CDR2 (germline): SGHRS, YFSETQ. V was pared by 4 bases and J by 2 bases, with 13 bases between. CDR3 length equals 14 residues. For the CDR3, the DNA is TGCGCCAGCAGCGCAGGGGACACCCCCTACGAGCAGTACTTC. As protein: CASSAGDTPYEQYF.

On this clonotype: Given a much more abundant clone one base away, this may be a read error. The rearrangement links TRBV4-1 to TRBJ1-6; 7 bases fit TRBD1. This CDR3 has 15 residues. Germline CDR1 is MGHRA and CDR2 is YSYEKL. The CDR3 sequence is CASSPRQGDNAPLHF. For the CDR3, the DNA is TGTGCCAGCAGCCCCCGACAGGGTGATAATGCACCCCTCCACTTT.

On this clonotype: This clone may be a read error of a much larger clone one base away. The CDR3 DNA reads TGTGTCTTCCCCGGGCGGTTCTCTGGGGCCAACGTCCTGACTTTC. It specifies CVFPGRFSGANVLTF. This chain connects TRBV30 to TRBJ2-6, with D unresolved. Germline-derived CDR1 and CDR2 are GTSNPN and SVGIG (reference sequence). The CDR3 contains 15 residues.

The sample holds many counts of this clonotype. The rearrangement joins TRBV6-6 to TRBJ1-5; 7 bases map to TRBD1. With 2 bases clipped from V and 5 bases from J, the junction kept 3 bases outside the gene matches. The CDR3 totals 14 residues. The V gene's germline CDR1 is MNHNY and CDR2 SVGAGI (reference sequence). CDR3 region: CASSYADRDQPQHF. The CDR3, as DNA: TGTGCCAGCAGTTACGCAGACAGGGATCAGCCCCAGCATTTT.

This chain uses TRBV7-9 with TRBJ2-4; TRBD2 agrees at 11 bases. The CDR3 sequence is 18 residues long. Per germline, CDR1 SEHNR and CDR2 FQNEAQ (reference sequence). V shed 3 bases and J 0 bases; nucleotides not matched to a gene: 7. In DNA form, the CDR3 reads TGTGCCAGCAGCTTCGGGACTAGCGGACGACTAGCCAAAAACATTCAGTACTTC. Translating it yields CASSFGTSGRLAKNIQYF.

This clonotype was recorded at least ten times. The chain has TRBV12-3 or TRBV12-4 and TRBJ2-7; 9 bases are a match to TRBD2. The J segment lost 2 bases and the V segment lost 5 bases, leaving 7 bases of the junction unmatched. This CDR3 spans 15 amino acids. This CDR3 is CASSPPSGTAYEQYF. The CDR3 DNA reads TGTGCCAGCAGTCCCCCTAGCGGGACCGCCTACGAGCAGTACTTC.

The rearrangement links TRBV9 to TRBJ1-1, with D maybe TRBD1 (6 bases). V lost 4 bases and J 1 base, leaving 11 bases between the germline ends. Germline CDR1 reads SGDLS; CDR2 reads YYNGEE. This CDR3 comprises 14 residues. CDR3 sequence: CASSILQGNTEAFF. DNA of the CDR3: TGTGCCAGCAGCATTCTACAGGGGAACACTGAAGCTTTCTTT.

This clonotype was seen at least ten times. The chain joins TRBV6-1 to TRBJ2-3, with TRBD1 identical over 8 bases. The germline CDR1 and CDR2 sequences are MNHNS and SASEGT. V lost 5 bases to trimming and J lost 6 bases; unmatched junction nucleotides: 7. This CDR3 is built from 14 residues. CDR3 coding DNA: TGTGCCAGCAGTAAACAGGGGGGATACGATACGCAGTATTTT. The encoded protein is CASSKQGGYDTQYF.

This clonotype was detected ten times or more. The chain combines TRBV5-5 with TRBJ1-4; D may be TRBD1 (6 bases). This CDR3 has 15 amino acids. Per germline, CDR1 SGHKS and CDR2 YYEKEE (reference sequence). Trimming took off 4 bases at V and 3 bases at J, with 13 bases between the two ends. CDR3 in amino acids: CASSASQGANEKLFF. The CDR3 DNA reads TGTGCCAGCAGCGCCTCACAGGGTGCTAATGAAAAACTGTTTTTT. Complete variable domain (other parts from reference TRBV5-5 and TRBJ1-4): DAGVTQSPTHLIKTRGQQVTLRCSPISGHKSVSWYQQVLGQGPQFIFQYYEKEERGRGNFPDRFSARQFPNYSSELNVNALLLGDSALYLCASSASQGANEKLFFGSGTQLSVL.

This clonotype has a count of ten or more. The chain uses TRBV4-1 and TRBJ2-2, with D possibly being TRBD2 (6 bases). V lost 1 base and J lost 3, with 15 bases in between. In germline, CDR1 is MGHRA, CDR2 YSYEKL. This CDR3 spans 17 amino acids. CDR3 protein: CASSQGGASEDTGELFF. CDR3 bases: TGCGCCAGCAGCCAAGGAGGGGCTAGCGAAGACACCGGGGAGCTGTTTTTT.

The sample holds a few counts of this clonotype. The V gene is TRBV19, the J gene TRBJ1-5; D is ambiguous. V dropped 8 bases and J dropped 2 bases, with 7 bases sitting between them. CDR1 is LNHDA, CDR2 SQIVND, per germline (reference sequence). This CDR3 region has 12 residues. For the CDR3, the DNA is TGTGCCAGTGCTCTAGGCAATCAGCCCCAGCATTTT. The encoded protein is CASALGNQPQHF.

The rearrangement uses TRBV11-2 and TRBJ1-5; perhaps TRBD1 as D (5 bases). This CDR3 spans 15 amino acids. Trimming left V 6 bases short and J 1 base short, with 13 bases between. Germline V gene lookup returns CDR1 SGHAT and CDR2 FQNNGV. CDR3 coding DNA: TGTGCCAGCAGGGGACGACAGAAGAGCAATCAGCCCCAGCATTTT. Its protein is CASRGRQKSNQPQHF.

This clonotype was found many times. The chain carries TRBV2 and TRBJ2-6; perhaps TRBD1 as D (5 bases). Germline V lookup: CDR1 SNHLY, CDR2 FYNNEI. With 10 bases removed from V and 4 bases from J, the gap between germline ends came to 5 bases. The CDR3 totals 11 residues. CDR3 DNA sequence: TGTGCCAAGGGGGGGGCCAACGTCCTGACTTTC. Its protein is CAKGGANVLTF.

This clonotype was detected many times. This rearrangement joins TRBV20-1 to TRBJ2-1, with D unresolved. Germline CDR1 is DFQATT and CDR2 is SNEGSKA (reference sequence). The length of the CDR3 is 15 residues. V was shortened by 0 bases and J by 0 bases, with 9 bases between the two germline ends. The CDR3 is CSARDDLSSYNEQFF. CDR3 nucleotide sequence: TGCAGTGCTAGAGATGATCTGAGCTCCTACAATGAGCAGTTCTTC.

This clonotype was observed at least ten times. The rearrangement links TRBV7-2 to TRBJ2-7; a possible D gene is TRBD1 (5 bases). Trimming removed 1 base from V and 4 bases from J, with 8 bases in between. The germline V gene has CDR1 SGHTA and CDR2 FQGNSA. The CDR3 consists of 13 residues. The CDR3 reads CASSLGQIYEQYF. The DNA for the CDR3 is TGTGCCAGCAGCTTAGGACAGATTTACGAGCAGTACTTC.